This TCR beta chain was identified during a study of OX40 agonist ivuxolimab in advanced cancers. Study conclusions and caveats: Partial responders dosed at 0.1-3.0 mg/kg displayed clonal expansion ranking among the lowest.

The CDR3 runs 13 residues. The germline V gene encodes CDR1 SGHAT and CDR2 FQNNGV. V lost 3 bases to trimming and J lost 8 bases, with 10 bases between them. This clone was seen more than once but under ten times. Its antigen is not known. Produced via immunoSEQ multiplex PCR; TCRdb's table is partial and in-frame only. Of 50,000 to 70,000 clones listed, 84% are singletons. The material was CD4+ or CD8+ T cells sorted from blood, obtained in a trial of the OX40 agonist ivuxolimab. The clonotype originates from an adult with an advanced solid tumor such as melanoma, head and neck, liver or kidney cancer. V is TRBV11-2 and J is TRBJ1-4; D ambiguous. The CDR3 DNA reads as TGTGCCAGCAGCTTGACAACAACCGAAAAACTGTTTTTT. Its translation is CASSLTTTEKLFF.